Each of the 3 T cell receptor beta chains below was sequenced from the same sample in a study of patients and donors after allogeneic stem cell transplantation. TCRdb reprocessed the RT-PCR reads via MiXCR and lists one record per CDR3 protein. The sample records roughly 940,000 distinct CDR3 sequences, around 17% being singletons. Sequencing was carried out using blood, either unsorted or a sorted T cell fraction (not recorded which). These receptor sequences come from a human donor who was either an allogeneic HSCT recipient or a stem cell or donor lymphocyte infusion donor (not recorded which). It is not recorded whose cells these are; they may come from a transplant donor.

The V gene is TRBV5-4, the J gene TRBJ2-2; TRBD2 matches at 13 bases. The V segment lost 2 bases and the J segment 4 bases; nucleotides outside the gene matches: 2. This CDR3 region has 16 residues. Germline V gene data show CDR1 as SGHNT and CDR2 as YYREEE (reference sequence). The CDR3 DNA reads TGTGCCAGCAGCTTACTAGCGGGGGGGATCACCGGGGAGCTGTTTTTT. Protein sequence: CASSLLAGGITGELFF.

V and J are TRBV5-1 and TRBJ1-5; D is ambiguous. The ends were cut back, 3 bases at V and 5 bases at J, with 15 bases in the middle. CDR3 length: 15 residues. Per the germline V gene, CDR1 is SGHRS and CDR2 is YFSETQ. CDR3 DNA sequence: TGCGCCAGCAGCTCGACATCCCGATTCGATCAGCCCCAGCATTTT. Its protein product is CASSSTSRFDQPQHF.

The chain joins TRBV11-2 to TRBJ2-5; D possibly uses TRBD1 or TRBD2 (6 bases each). Germline V lookup: CDR1 SGHAT, CDR2 FQNNGV. The CDR3 has 15 residues. Trimming took off 0 bases at V and 5 bases at J, with 13 bases between the two ends. This CDR3 is CASSLEPGALETQYF. The CDR3 DNA reads as TGTGCCAGCAGCTTAGAACCGGGGGCTCTTGAGACCCAGTACTTC.